This TCR beta chain was sequenced for a study of cytomegalovirus exposure and HLA in healthy donors. Study-wide points: Follow-up analysis later connected one missense variant in DCLRE1C with trimming of TCR beta V- and J-genes. A later analysis associated approximately 17,000 TCR beta sequences with HLA alleles at a 0.05 false discovery rate. An observed cluster of highly shared sequence variants was recorded as a likely sequencing artifact.

The V gene end was trimmed by 7 bases and the J gene end by 4 bases; junction bases not matched to a gene: 4. The V gene's germline CDR1 is MNHEY and CDR2 SVGAGI. The CDR3 spans 15 residues. This clone turned up a few times. The antigen is undetermined. Primers: 60 Vbeta forward and 13 Jbeta reverse. Method: immunoSEQ multiplex PCR; TCRdb's copy keeps in-frame clones and lacks some. The table records about 130,000 clones, 65% to 75% of them present only once. This rearrangement joins TRBV6-5 to TRBJ2-3, with TRBD2 matching over 14 bases. The clonotype comes from a woman aged 50 to 65 in good health and CMV-seropositive. The material sequenced was PBMCs. The DNA for the CDR3 is TGTGCCAGCACCCGACTAGCGGGGGGGTCAGATACGCAGTATTTT. Translating it yields CASTRLAGGSDTQYF.